Listed below are T cell receptor beta chains from one sample, sequenced in a study of cytomegalovirus exposure and HLA in healthy donors. Clones were read by immunoSEQ multiplex PCR, and TCRdb kept only the in-frame ones, dropping some. This table holds over 110,000 clones, approximately 86% found once. The specimen sequenced was PBMCs. Receptor source: a young man in good health and CMV-seropositive. Both conserved end residues are part of each CDR3. D genes are given only for firm matches. The size field is filled for only some rows; it gives once, few, many or a size class.

v_gene,abundance,j_gene,d_gene,CDR3aa,CDR3nt
TRBV6-5,-,TRBJ2-3,-,CASSYTASTDTQYF,TGTGCCAGCAGCTATACAGCTAGCACAGATACGCAGTATTTT
TRBV11-2,-,TRBJ2-7,TRBD1,CASSRQGPNEQYF,TGTGCCAGCAGCCGACAGGGGCCCAACGAGCAGTACTTC
TRBV5-6,-,TRBJ2-3,TRBD2,CASSLWGLGGDTQYF,TGTGCCAGCAGCTTGTGGGGACTAGGAGGGGATACGCAGTATTTT
TRBV10-3,-,TRBJ1-5,-,CAISRGEEGQPQHF,TGTGCCATCAGCCGAGGAGAAGAGGGTCAGCCCCAGCATTTT
TRBV27,-,TRBJ2-1,-,CASSLGTGSYEQFF,TGTGCCAGCAGTTTAGGTACAGGGTCATATGAGCAGTTCTTC
TRBV2,-,TRBJ2-7,TRBD2,CASSELAGEGGYEQYF,TGTGCCAGCAGTGAACTAGCGGGAGAGGGGGGATACGAGCAGTACTTC
TRBV18,-,TRBJ2-4,TRBD2,CASSPPRGTSGGENIQYF,TGTGCCAGCTCACCACCTCGCGGGACTAGCGGGGGGGAAAACATTCAGTACTTC
TRBV18,-,TRBJ1-2,TRBD1,CASSPKEGAIGGYTF,TGTGCCAGCTCACCGAAAGAGGGGGCGATCGGTGGCTACACCTTC
TRBV15,-,TRBJ1-3,-,CATSRYGRGGNTIYF,TGTGCCACCAGCAGATACGGACGAGGGGGAAACACCATATATTTT
TRBV5-8,-,TRBJ1-6,-,CASSPLVSYNSPLHF,TGTGCCAGCAGCCCCCTCGTCTCCTATAATTCACCCCTCCACTTT
TRBV10-1,-,TRBJ2-1,-,CASSQTGIHEQFF,TGCGCCAGCAGCCAAACAGGGATCCATGAGCAGTTCTTC
TRBV14,-,TRBJ1-1,TRBD1,CASRDPGQSGGNTEAFF,TGTGCCAGCAGAGATCCGGGACAATCAGGGGGGAACACTGAAGCTTTCTTT
TRBV6-5,-,TRBJ2-7,-,CASSYGGFVYEQYF,TGTGCCAGCAGTTATGGGGGGTTCGTCTACGAGCAGTACTTC
TRBV7-6,-,TRBJ2-7,TRBD2,CASSQMTSSSYEQYF,TGTGCCAGCAGCCAAATGACTAGCAGCTCCTACGAGCAGTACTTC
TRBV12-5,-,TRBJ2-1,TRBD2,CASGLVSGTSVVGYNEQFF,TGTGCTAGTGGTTTGGTATCCGGGACTAGCGTGGTCGGTTACAATGAGCAGTTCTTC
TRBV6-5,once,TRBJ1-1,-,CASSYREQGDNTEAFF,TGTGCCAGCAGTTACAGGGAACAGGGTGACAACACTGAAGCTTTCTTT
TRBV11-2,-,TRBJ2-5,TRBD2,CASSLLGGRSQETQYF,TGTGCCAGCAGCTTATTGGGCGGGAGATCGCAAGAGACCCAGTACTTC
TRBV27,-,TRBJ1-5,-,CASSSTTGGGGNQPQHF,TGTGCCAGCAGTTCCACGACGGGGGGCGGGGGGAATCAGCCCCAGCATTTT